Shown below are 32 T cell receptor beta chains from a single sample sequenced in a study of CD8 T cells in Susac syndrome. An input of about 0.5 to 1 ug of RNA was subjected to reverse transcription using random hexamers. TCRdb re-called the immunoSEQ multiplex PCR reads with MiXCR, one entry per CDR3 protein. The table has fewer than 150,000 distinct CDR3 sequences, around 96% seen once; the top ten hold more than 0.1%. The sequencing input was CD4+ T cells from PBMCs. These TCRs come from a human donor in good health.

The rearrangement links TRBV5-1 to TRBJ2-3, with D perhaps assigned TRBD1 or TRBD2 (5 bases each). V shed 0 bases and J shed 4 bases, with 15 bases lying between them. The V gene's germline CDR1 is SGHRS and CDR2 YFSETQ. CDR3 length equals 16 residues. As DNA, the CDR3 is TGCGCCAGCAGCTTGGTTGGGACCACAGGTGCAGATACGCAGTATTTT. Translated, it gives CASSLVGTTGADTQYF.

This chain joins TRBV29-1 and TRBJ2-7; 11 nucleotides line up with TRBD2. The germline V gene has CDR1 SQVTM and CDR2 ANQGSEA. The CDR3 consists of 20 residues. J lost 4 bases, V lost 8 bases, and 28 bases had no gene match. For the CDR3, the DNA is TGCAGCTTCAAGGGGGTTTCCGGGACTAGCGGCATCCCTGTCGTTTACGAGCAGTACTTC. Translation: CSFKGVSGTSGIPVVYEQYF.

The V gene is TRBV11-2, the J gene TRBJ1-3; no firm D call. Germline lookup yields CDR1 SGHAT and CDR2 FQNNGV. This CDR3 comprises 16 residues. Trimming stripped 4 bases from V and 0 bases from J, with 13 bases between. CDR3 region: CASSSLRSLSGNTIYF. CDR3 DNA sequence: TGTGCCAGCAGCTCACTCCGATCTCTCTCTGGAAACACCATATATTTT.

This rearrangement joins TRBV4-2 to TRBJ2-7, with TRBD2 matching 7 bases. The CDR3 has 15 residues. Germline CDR1 LGHNA, CDR2 YNFKEQ. J was trimmed by 2 bases and V by 0 bases; bases with no gene match: 4. The CDR3 nucleotides read TGTGCCAGCAGCCAAGACGCGGGAGTGACCTACGAGCAGTACTTC. This codes for CASSQDAGVTYEQYF.

The chain uses TRBV5-4 and TRBJ2-3; the match to TRBD2 covers 9 bases. With 2 bases clipped from V and 7 bases from J, the junction kept 11 bases outside the gene matches. The germline gives CDR1 SGHNT, CDR2 YYREEE (reference sequence). The length of the CDR3 is 16 residues. CDR3 sequence reads: CASSLALAGGPHTQYF. CDR3 DNA: TGTGCCAGCAGCTTAGCGTTGGCGGGAGGGCCGCATACGCAGTATTTT.

The genes are TRBV12-3 or TRBV12-4 and TRBJ2-7; a weak D match, TRBD2 (5 bases). The CDR3 is 15 amino acids. Trimming pared 6 bases from V and 4 bases from J, leaving 19 bases between. The CDR3 coding sequence is TGTGCCAGCAGATACGCTGAGGTTCGGGGTTACGAGCAGTACTTC. Amino acids: CASRYAEVRGYEQYF.

V gene TRBV19 combines with J gene TRBJ2-7, with D unclear. The germline gives CDR1 LNHDA, CDR2 SQIVND (reference sequence). V was clipped by 3 bases and J by 2 bases, with 11 bases between them. CDR3 length equals 14 residues. This CDR3 is CASSMFPNTYEQYF. The CDR3 DNA is TGTGCCAGTAGTATGTTTCCCAATACCTACGAGCAGTACTTC.

The J gene is TRBJ2-1, the V gene TRBV3-1, with D hard to call. V was shortened by 1 base and J by 6 bases, with 10 bases between the two germline ends. From germline, CDR1 is LGHDT and CDR2 YNNKEL (reference sequence). The CDR3 runs to 14 residues. For the CDR3, the DNA is TGTGCCAGCAGCCAAGTTCAGCTGGGCAATGAGCAGTTCTTC. Protein: CASSQVQLGNEQFF.

The V gene is TRBV6-1, the J gene TRBJ2-1; 10 nucleotides align to TRBD2. From germline, CDR1 is MNHNS and CDR2 SASEGT. V was pared by 6 bases and J by 1 base, with 12 bases of the junction left unmatched. The CDR3 contains 18 residues. CDR3 amino acids: CASSSYGIAGGSYNEQFF. The CDR3 DNA is TGTGCCAGCAGCTCTTACGGCATAGCGGGAGGATCCTACAATGAGCAGTTCTTC.

This clonotype was detected only once. The chain joins TRBV30 to TRBJ1-1; possible D gene TRBD1, 5 bases. Trimming pared 5 bases from V and 2 bases from J, leaving 6 bases between. The CDR3 contains 11 residues. Germline lookup yields CDR1 GTSNPN and CDR2 SVGIG (reference sequence). CDR3 nucleotide sequence: TGTGCCTGGCAGGGCAACACTGAAGCTTTCTTT. Translated, it gives CAWQGNTEAFF. The complete variable domain, with remaining parts taken from reference TRBV30 and TRBJ1-1, reads SQTIHQWPATLVQPVGSPLSLECTVEGTSNPNLYWYRQAAGRGLQLLFYSVGIGQISSEVPQNLSASRPQDRQFILSSKKLLLSDSGFYLCAWQGNTEAFFGQGTRLTVV.

The chain carries TRBV28 and TRBJ2-5, with D possibly matching TRBD2 (5 bases). The ends were cut back, 5 bases at V and 2 bases at J, with 15 bases in the middle. The CDR3 contains 15 residues. Germline V CDR1 and CDR2: MDHEN, SYDVKM. CDR3 bases: TGTGCCAGCAGTCCCGAGGGCCTGGGACAAGAGACCCAGTACTTC. This encodes CASSPEGLGQETQYF.

This clonotype was observed once. This sequence joins TRBV6-5 and TRBJ2-3; no definite D call. CDR3 size: 15 residues. With 6 bases removed from V and 0 bases from J, the gap between germline ends came to 13 bases. Germline lookup yields CDR1 MNHEY and CDR2 SVGAGI. The CDR3 sequence: CASRFTVASTDTQYF. CDR3 sequence (DNA): TGTGCCAGCAGGTTTACAGTCGCCAGCACAGATACGCAGTATTTT.

Here the CDR3 reads CAISEPVSPSGEQYF. As DNA, the CDR3 is TGTGCCATCAGTGAACCAGTCTCCCCCTCGGGGGAGCAGTACTTC. The chain uses TRBV10-3 and TRBJ2-7; weak D call: TRBD2 (5 bases). Germline loops: CDR1 ENHRY, CDR2 SYGVKD. The CDR3 has 15 residues. V was shortened by 3 bases and J by 7 bases, with 19 bases between the two germline ends.

This clonotype was seen more than once but under ten times. The chain has TRBV3-1 and TRBJ2-7; D possibly uses TRBD1 or TRBD2 (6 bases each). With 0 bases removed from V and 2 bases from J, the gap between germline ends came to 23 bases. Germline loops: CDR1 LGHDT, CDR2 YNNKEL (reference sequence). The CDR3 totals 19 residues. The CDR3, as DNA: TGTGCCAGCAGCCAAGAAGCCTTTTCCCAGGGGAGGTCGACCTACGAGCAGTACTTC. It codes for CASSQEAFSQGRSTYEQYF.

The gene calls are TRBV21-1 and TRBJ2-1; the D call of TRBD1 is as the table states it, not checked on the DNA. TRBV21-1 is listed as a pseudogene. CDR3 length: 13 amino acids. DNA of the CDR3: TGTGCCAGCAGCGTCCGGACCCTGAATGAGCAGTTCTTC. Translated, it gives CASSVRTLNEQFF.

The chain combines TRBV3-1 with TRBJ2-7; the D gene is possibly TRBD1 (5 bases). There are 13 residues in the CDR3. Germline V gene sequence: CDR1 LGHDT, CDR2 YNNKEL (reference sequence). Trimming shortened V by 0 bases and J by 7 bases, and 10 bases separated the two germline ends. The CDR3 is CASSQDRQREQYF. The CDR3 region has the DNA TGTGCCAGCAGCCAAGATCGACAGCGAGAGCAGTACTTC.

The rearrangement joins TRBV28 to TRBJ1-2; D is uncertain. V lost 6 bases and J 8 bases, leaving 13 bases between the germline ends. The CDR3 loop spans 12 amino acids. Germline CDR1 is MDHEN and CDR2 is SYDVKM. CDR3: CASSRLRRGYTF. CDR3 nucleotide sequence: TGTGCCAGCAGCCGCCTCCGTAGAGGCTACACCTTC.

The rearrangement joins TRBV20-1 to TRBJ2-7, with TRBD2 matching over 11 bases. The V gene end was trimmed by 6 bases and the J gene end by 3 bases; junction bases not matched to a gene: 10. The germline V gene has CDR1 DFQATT and CDR2 SNEGSKA (reference sequence). The CDR3 covers 15 residues. The CDR3 is CSAQRLAGGLYEQYF. Here the CDR3 DNA reads TGCAGTGCCCAGCGTCTAGCGGGAGGCCTCTACGAGCAGTACTTC.

The chain employs TRBV29-1 and TRBJ2-1, with D unresolved. The CDR3 is 15 amino acids. Germline loops: CDR1 SQVTM, CDR2 ANQGSEA. V lost 0 bases to trimming and J lost 6 bases, with 15 bases between them. CDR3 nucleotides: TGCAGCGTTGAAGATTATGGCCTCTTCGGCAATGAGCAGTTCTTC. Protein: CSVEDYGLFGNEQFF.

J is TRBJ2-1 and V is TRBV3-1; the match to TRBD2 covers 8 bases. V lost 1 base and J lost 7; bases outside the gene matches: 3. This CDR3 has 14 amino acids. Germline V gene data show CDR1 as LGHDT and CDR2 as YNNKEL (reference sequence). This CDR3 reads CASSQAGGLNEQFF. CDR3 nucleotide sequence: TGTGCCAGCAGCCAAGCGGGAGGGCTAAATGAGCAGTTCTTC.

The genes are TRBV29-1 and TRBJ1-1; D is ambiguous. The CDR3 extends over 11 amino acids. Trimming removed 6 bases from V and 4 bases from J, with 9 bases in between. The V gene's germline CDR1 is SQVTM and CDR2 ANQGSEA. The CDR3 bases are TGCAGCGTGCCGGAGACCACTGAAGCTTTCTTT. Translation gives CSVPETTEAFF.

The chain combines TRBV25-1 with TRBJ2-7; 7 nucleotides line up with TRBD2. This CDR3 contains 17 residues. The J segment lost 1 base and the V segment lost 0 bases, leaving 9 bases of the junction unmatched. The germline gives CDR1 MGHDK, CDR2 SYGVNS. The CDR3 here is CASSEYIGGGISYEQYF. In DNA, the CDR3 is TGTGCCAGCAGTGAATATATTGGGGGAGGGATATCCTACGAGCAGTACTTC.

This clonotype was counted a single time. The CDR3 here is CASSLGTAYYEQYF. The CDR3 DNA reads as TGTGCCAGCAGCCTAGGGACTGCGTACTACGAGCAGTACTTC. This sequence joins TRBV7-2 and TRBJ2-7, with a possible D match to TRBD2 (6 bases). Germline loops: CDR1 SGHTA, CDR2 FQGNSA. V lost 5 bases and J 3 bases, leaving 14 bases between the germline ends. CDR3 length: 14 residues.

CDR3 region: CASSVQTGREQYF. As DNA, the CDR3 is TGTGCCAGCAGCGTGCAGACAGGGAGGGAGCAGTACTTC. The chain combines TRBV3-1 with TRBJ2-7; D perhaps matches TRBD1 (7 bases). The germline gives CDR1 LGHDT, CDR2 YNNKEL (reference sequence). The CDR3 is 13 amino acids. Deletions cut 5 bases from V and 7 bases from J, with 15 bases between.

The rearrangement joins TRBV12-3 or TRBV12-4 to TRBJ2-2; weak D call: TRBD2 (5 bases). The CDR3 is 14 residues long. V lost 2 bases and J lost 6, with 10 bases in between. CDR3 DNA sequence: TGTGCCAGCAGTTTAAAGTTCGGGGCCGGGGAGCTGTTTTTT. Its protein is CASSLKFGAGELFF.

V is TRBV7-9 and J is TRBJ2-7; D is ambiguous. There are 13 residues in the CDR3. Per germline, CDR1 SEHNR and CDR2 FQNEAQ (reference sequence). V lost 4 bases and J lost 5, with 12 bases in between. The CDR3 here is CASSYVGFDEQYF. In nucleotides, the CDR3 is TGTGCCAGCAGCTATGTGGGGTTCGACGAGCAGTACTTC.

This chain uses TRBV28 with TRBJ2-4; 8 nucleotides align to TRBD2. J lost 4 bases, V lost 6 bases, and 8 bases had no gene match. This CDR3 has 15 amino acids. Per germline, CDR1 MDHEN and CDR2 SYDVKM. The CDR3 region has the DNA TGTGCCAGCAGCACGGGACTAGGCGATAAAAACATTCAGTACTTC. It specifies CASSTGLGDKNIQYF.

The chain links TRBV7-9 to TRBJ2-1, with 11 bases aligning to TRBD2. Germline CDR1 is SEHNR and CDR2 is FQNEAQ (reference sequence). This CDR3 contains 17 residues. J lost 6 bases, V lost 5 bases, and 12 bases had no gene match. The CDR3 protein is CASSTRKGTSGPNEQFF. CDR3 bases: TGTGCCAGCAGCACACGAAAAGGGACTAGCGGACCCAATGAGCAGTTCTTC.

The chain joins TRBV7-2 to TRBJ1-2, with unresolved D. CDR1 and CDR2 (germline): SGHTA, FQGNSA. This CDR3 has 12 residues. With 7 bases removed from V and 4 bases from J, the gap between germline ends came to 10 bases. In DNA, the CDR3 is TGTGCCAGCACTGGGGAGGGCTATGGCTACACCTTC. Its translation: CASTGEGYGYTF.

The genes are TRBV24-1 and TRBJ1-2; the D gene is possibly TRBD1 (6 bases). The CDR3 contains 14 residues. Germline CDR1 reads KGHDR; CDR2 reads SFDVKD. V lost 0 bases and J 8 bases, leaving 12 bases between the germline ends. CDR3 sequence: CATSDLRQAGGYTF. Here the CDR3 DNA reads TGTGCCACCAGTGATTTGAGACAGGCCGGAGGCTACACCTTC.

The chain carries TRBV18 and TRBJ1-1, with D possibly matching TRBD1 (6 bases). The germline V gene encodes CDR1 KGHSH and CDR2 LQKENI. The CDR3 totals 14 residues. V was pared by 6 bases and J by 1 base, with 12 bases between. The CDR3 reads CASSTGQQNTEAFF. CDR3 sequence (DNA): TGTGCCAGCTCGACCGGACAGCAGAACACTGAAGCTTTCTTT.

The chain couples TRBV3-1 to TRBJ1-5; no firm D call. V was pared by 1 base and J by 4 bases, with 8 bases between. CDR3 length: 14 residues. Germline values: CDR1 LGHDT, CDR2 YNNKEL (reference sequence). The CDR3 nucleotides read TGTGCCAGCAGCCAAGGACGGACTAATCAGCCCCAGCATTTT. This gives the protein CASSQGRTNQPQHF.